This T cell receptor beta chain was observed in a study of blood T cell repertoires in COVID-19. Across the whole study: COVID-19 samples, acute and convalescent, were from the United States, Italy and Spain.

This CDR3 has 13 amino acids. Per germline, CDR1 SGHNT and CDR2 YYREEE (reference sequence). Deletions cut 4 bases from V and 6 bases from J, with 13 bases between. Assay used: immunoSEQ multiplex PCR; TCRdb lists only in-frame clones, some missing. The repertoire holds 150,000 to 200,000 clones, with roughly 93% as singletons. This receptor was identified in a man between 18 and 29 years old with acute or convalescent COVID-19. The V and J genes are TRBV5-4 and TRBJ1-1; D unresolved. Sequenced material: peripheral blood. The CDR3 sequence is CASSRDFGPEAFF. In DNA form, the CDR3 reads TGTGCCAGCAGCCGAGATTTCGGTCCTGAAGCTTTCTTT.